This entry lists 18 T cell receptor beta chains sequenced from one sample in a study of cytomegalovirus exposure and HLA in healthy donors. It was with 60 Vbeta and 13 Jbeta primers that the PCR ran. The table came from immunoSEQ multiplex PCR; TCRdb's copy has only in-frame clones and leaves some out. Here the sample table reports roughly 120,000 clones. Sequencing was carried out using PBMCs. The source of these receptors is a young man in good health and CMV-seronegative.

The J gene is TRBJ2-3, the V gene TRBV9, with D perhaps TRBD1 (5 bases). Trimming removed 4 bases from V and 7 bases from J, with 16 bases in between. Germline V gene lookup returns CDR1 SGDLS and CDR2 YYNGEE. The CDR3 length is 14 residues. The CDR3 loop reads CASSLSLQGNTQYF. The CDR3 DNA reads TGTGCCAGCAGCCTCTCCCTGCAGGGAAATACGCAGTATTTT.

This chain links TRBV29-1 with TRBJ2-7, with D perhaps matching TRBD1 (5 bases). Per germline, CDR1 SQVTM and CDR2 ANQGSEA. This CDR3 has 13 amino acids. Trimming pared 7 bases from V and 4 bases from J, leaving 17 bases between. The CDR3 region is CSGRPLGVYEQYF. The CDR3 nucleotides are TGCAGCGGACGTCCTTTAGGGGTTTACGAGCAGTACTTC.

The chain has TRBV7-2 and TRBJ2-7; TRBD2 aligns across 9 bases. The germline V gene has CDR1 SGHTA and CDR2 FQGNSA. V lost 1 base and J lost 4; bases outside the gene matches: 17. This CDR3 is built from 19 residues. CDR3 sequence (DNA): TGTGCCAGCAGCTTAGTTGGTCAATGCTTAGCGGGAGTCTCTTACGAGCAGTACTTC. It is translated as CASSLVGQCLAGVSYEQYF.

This rearrangement joins TRBV28 to TRBJ1-2; no clear D. V gave up 6 bases and J gave up 4 bases, with 18 bases separating them. This CDR3 is built from 15 residues. Per germline, CDR1 MDHEN and CDR2 SYDVKM. CDR3 amino acids: CASRAIQILSYGYTF. The CDR3 DNA sequence: TGTGCCAGCAGGGCAATTCAGATTCTCTCCTATGGCTACACCTTC.

The chain couples TRBV6-5 to TRBJ1-4, with D maybe TRBD1 (6 bases). This CDR3 has 14 residues. V dropped 5 bases and J dropped 5 bases, with 12 bases sitting between them. CDR1 and CDR2 from the germline V gene are MNHEY and SVGAGI. The CDR3, as DNA: TGTGCCAGCAGTACGACAGGCCGAAATGAAAAACTGTTTTTT. Translated: CASSTTGRNEKLFF.

This chain joins TRBV4-1 and TRBJ2-7; D is possibly TRBD2 (6 bases). CDR1 and CDR2 from the germline V gene are MGHRA and YSYEKL. The CDR3 is 13 amino acids. With 5 bases removed from V and 2 bases from J, the gap between germline ends came to 10 bases. In DNA, the CDR3 is TGCGCCAGCAGCTCCGGGAGTACCTACGAGCAGTACTTC. This translates into CASSSGSTYEQYF.

The rearrangement uses TRBV5-4 and TRBJ2-2; TRBD1 aligns across 9 bases. V lost 1 base to trimming and J lost 6 bases; unmatched junction nucleotides: 7. This CDR3 is 16 amino acids long. Germline CDR1 SGHNT, CDR2 YYREEE (reference sequence). The DNA for the CDR3 is TGTGCCAGCAGCTTGATCGGGACAGGGATCGCCGGGGAGCTGTTTTTT. Translation: CASSLIGTGIAGELFF.

The gene calls are TRBV18 and TRBJ2-3, with 7 bases matching TRBD2. Trimming at V came to 0 bases and at J to 3 bases, leaving 6 bases not matched to a gene. Germline assignment: CDR1 KGHSH and CDR2 LQKENI. The CDR3 totals 16 residues. The CDR3 region is CASSPPQRGGTDTQYF. The CDR3 DNA follows: TGTGCCAGCTCACCACCGCAGCGGGGTGGGACAGATACGCAGTATTTT.

V gene TRBV6-5 combines with J gene TRBJ1-2; D unclear. This CDR3 region has 16 residues. The germline V gene encodes CDR1 MNHEY and CDR2 SVGAGI. V lost 4 bases to trimming and J lost 4 bases, with 19 bases between them. This CDR3 reads CASSSGREQNGYGYTF. DNA of the CDR3: TGTGCCAGCAGTTCCGGGCGGGAACAGAATGGCTATGGCTACACCTTC.

The chain combines TRBV28 with TRBJ2-7; weak D call: TRBD2 (6 bases). Trimming pared 6 bases from V and 0 bases from J, leaving 21 bases between. The CDR3 runs 17 residues. Germline V gene sequence: CDR1 MDHEN, CDR2 SYDVKM. CDR3 sequence reads: CASSPLPTSYLSYEQYF. The CDR3 nucleotides read TGTGCCAGCAGCCCTCTCCCCACTAGCTACCTCTCCTACGAGCAGTACTTC.

This chain links TRBV4-2 with TRBJ2-7, with a tentative D call TRBD2 (6 bases). Per the germline V gene, CDR1 is LGHNA and CDR2 is YNFKEQ. The CDR3 loop spans 17 amino acids. The V end lost 0 bases, the J end lost 1 base, and 16 bases lay between the germline ends. The DNA of the CDR3 is TGTGCCAGCAGCCAAGATGAGCTGGGGAGGTTGTCCTACGAGCAGTACTTC. This translates into CASSQDELGRLSYEQYF.

V is TRBV27 and J is TRBJ1-5; 8 bases are a match to TRBD1. The length of the CDR3 is 14 residues. Germline V lookup: CDR1 MNHEY, CDR2 SMNVEV (reference sequence). V trimming: 6 bases; J trimming: 3 bases; junction bases outside the gene matches: 4. The CDR3 is CASSQGAPNQPQHF. CDR3 nucleotides: TGTGCCAGCAGCCAGGGGGCCCCCAATCAGCCCCAGCATTTT.

The J gene is TRBJ2-5, the V gene TRBV28, with a possible D match to TRBD2 (5 bases). The CDR3 totals 15 residues. The germline V and J ends were trimmed by 5 bases and 5 bases, with 18 bases remaining between them. Germline V gene sequence: CDR1 MDHEN, CDR2 SYDVKM. CDR3 loop: CASSLPGATGETQYF. Written as DNA, the CDR3 is TGTGCCAGCAGTCTCCCCGGTGCGACGGGGGAGACCCAGTACTTC.

The gene calls are TRBV29-1 and TRBJ2-1; 8 nucleotides agree with TRBD1. The trim removed 2 bases at V and 8 bases at J, leaving 8 bases unmatched. CDR1 and CDR2 from the germline V gene are SQVTM and ANQGSEA. There are 14 residues in the CDR3. The CDR3 nucleotides are TGCAGCGTTGAAACAGGGGGTAATGTCGATGAGCAGTTCTTC. Amino acids: CSVETGGNVDEQFF.

The V gene is TRBV7-9, the J gene TRBJ2-7, with TRBD1 matching over 7 bases. Germline V gene data show CDR1 as SEHNR and CDR2 as FQNEAQ (reference sequence). The CDR3 totals 17 residues. The V gene end was trimmed by 4 bases and the J gene end by 6 bases; junction bases not matched to a gene: 18. Written as DNA, the CDR3 is TGTGCCAGCAGCTCGATCTTGACCTTTACAGGGGAACCCGAGCAGTACTTC. It yields the protein CASSSILTFTGEPEQYF.

The chain couples TRBV6-6 to TRBJ2-2; 9 bases match TRBD1. The CDR3 is 12 residues long. Germline CDR1 is MNHNY and CDR2 is SVGAGI (reference sequence). V trimming: 6 bases; J trimming: 8 bases; junction bases outside the gene matches: 1. CDR3 amino acids: CASRDRGGELFF. CDR3 nucleotide sequence: TGTGCCAGCAGGGACAGGGGTGGGGAGCTGTTTTTT.

The gene calls are TRBV5-6 and TRBJ2-7; a possible D gene is TRBD1 (5 bases). Trimming cost V 4 bases and J 2 bases, with 10 bases left between them. The CDR3 loop spans 13 amino acids. Germline loops: CDR1 SGHDT, CDR2 YYEEEE. This CDR3 reads CASSGQTAYEQYF. The CDR3 nucleotides read TGTGCCAGCAGCGGGCAGACAGCCTACGAGCAGTACTTC.

The chain combines TRBV11-2 with TRBJ2-2, with 10 bases that match TRBD1. The germline V gene encodes CDR1 SGHAT and CDR2 FQNNGV. The CDR3 has 16 residues. The ends lost 3 bases at V and 6 bases at J; junction bases unmatched: 7. CDR3 in amino acids: CASSFLDRGPSGELFF. The CDR3 DNA is TGTGCCAGCAGCTTCTTAGACAGGGGGCCCTCCGGGGAGCTGTTTTTT.